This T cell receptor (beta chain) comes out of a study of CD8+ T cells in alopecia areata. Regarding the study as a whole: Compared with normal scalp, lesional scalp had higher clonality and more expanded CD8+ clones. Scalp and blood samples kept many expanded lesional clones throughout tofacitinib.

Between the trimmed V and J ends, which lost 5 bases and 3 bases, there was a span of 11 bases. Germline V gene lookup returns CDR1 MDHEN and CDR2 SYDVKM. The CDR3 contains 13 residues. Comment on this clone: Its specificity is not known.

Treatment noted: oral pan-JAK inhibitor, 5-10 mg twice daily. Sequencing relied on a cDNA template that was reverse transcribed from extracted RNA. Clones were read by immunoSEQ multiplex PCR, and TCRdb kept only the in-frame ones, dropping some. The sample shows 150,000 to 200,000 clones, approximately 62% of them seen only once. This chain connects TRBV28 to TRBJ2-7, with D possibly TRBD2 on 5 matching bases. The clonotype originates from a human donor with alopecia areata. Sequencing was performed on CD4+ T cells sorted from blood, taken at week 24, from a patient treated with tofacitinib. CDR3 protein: CASSITRGYEQYF. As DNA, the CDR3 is TGTGCCAGCAGTATTACACGGGGCTACGAGCAGTACTTC.